The 8 T cell receptor beta chains presented below share a single source sample, sequenced in a study of technical replicates of blood from several donors. Clones were sequenced by immunoSEQ multiplex PCR, and TCRdb holds only the in-frame ones, with some missing. The data contain about 79,000 clones, 90% to 95% of them singletons. What was sequenced was T cells isolated from PBMCs. The receptors here all came from a human donor in good health.

This clone has just one count. The chain couples TRBV7-6 to TRBJ2-5; D unclear. CDR3 length equals 14 residues. CDR1 and CDR2 (germline): SGHVS, FNYEAQ. Trimming shortened V by 1 base and J by 1 base, and 7 bases separated the two germline ends. CDR3 region: CASSLGRVQETQYF. The CDR3 region has the DNA TGTGCCAGCAGCTTAGGTCGGGTCCAAGAGACCCAGTACTTC.

The chain links TRBV9 to TRBJ2-5; D unresolved. Germline V gives CDR1 SGDLS, CDR2 YYNGEE. The CDR3 runs 19 residues. Trimming removed 0 bases at V and 1 base at J, with 22 bases between. CDR3: CASSVALGLLQTTQETQYF. The CDR3 nucleotides are TGTGCCAGCAGCGTAGCTCTGGGCCTCCTCCAAACCACCCAAGAGACCCAGTACTTC.

The chain couples TRBV28 to TRBJ1-1; maybe TRBD1 (5 bases). The CDR3 runs to 17 residues. Trimming removed 5 bases from V and 0 bases from J, with 19 bases in between. Per the germline V gene, CDR1 is MDHEN and CDR2 is SYDVKM. CDR3 amino acids: CASSNPLTPGLNTEAFF. The CDR3 bases are TGTGCCAGCAGTAACCCCCTAACCCCAGGGCTGAACACTGAAGCTTTCTTT.

This clone has a single count. The V gene is TRBV29-1, the J gene TRBJ2-1; 10 nucleotides line up with TRBD2. Germline CDR1 is SQVTM and CDR2 is ANQGSEA. Germline trimming cut 1 base from V and 5 bases from J; bases unmatched to any gene: 11. This CDR3 spans 17 amino acids. The CDR3 DNA follows: TGCAGCGTTGAAGGAGATGGAGCGGGAGGGCCGGACAATGAGCAGTTCTTC. Translation: CSVEGDGAGGPDNEQFF.

This chain links TRBV13 with TRBJ2-4; no clear D gene. The germline V gene has CDR1 PRHDT and CDR2 FYEKMQ (reference sequence). Trimming left V 5 bases short and J 0 bases short, with 11 bases between. This CDR3 is built from 15 residues. CDR3 bases: TGTGCCAGCAGCGAAAAACTTCTAGCCAAAAACATTCAGTACTTC. Protein product: CASSEKLLAKNIQYF.

This chain links TRBV7-9 with TRBJ2-5, with D perhaps matching TRBD1 (6 bases). The CDR3 totals 15 residues. Deletions cut 0 bases from V and 7 bases from J, with 15 bases between. The germline V gene encodes CDR1 SEHNR and CDR2 FQNEAQ (reference sequence). This CDR3 is CASSLASGAARTQYF. CDR3 sequence (DNA): TGTGCCAGCAGCTTAGCGTCAGGGGCCGCAAGGACCCAGTACTTC.

This chain uses TRBV6-1 with TRBJ1-4; D is ambiguous. The CDR3 extends over 13 amino acids. Trimming removed 3 bases from V and 8 bases from J, with 10 bases in between. Germline V gene lookup returns CDR1 MNHNS and CDR2 SASEGT. CDR3 protein: CASSDYGWEKLFF. The CDR3 bases are TGTGCCAGCAGTGACTACGGTTGGGAAAAACTGTTTTTT.

This chain links TRBV5-6 with TRBJ2-3; D is possibly TRBD2 (6 bases). Germline V gene data show CDR1 as SGHDT and CDR2 as YYEEEE. The V end was cut by 1 base, the J end by 0 bases, with 9 bases between. The CDR3 loop spans 15 amino acids. The CDR3 protein is CASSLIGTSTDTQYF. The CDR3 DNA reads as TGTGCCAGCAGCTTGATTGGGACTAGCACAGATACGCAGTATTTT.